This T cell receptor beta chain is drawn from a study of CD8 T cells in ankylosing spondylitis. This clonotype was observed many times. The target antigen is unknown. From the 5' RACE reads, TCRdb called clonotypes with MiXCR, one entry per CDR3 protein. Here the sample spans 150,000 or so distinct CDR3 sequences, around 18% being singletons. Whole-study results and caveats: Reports of some motif variants in reactive arthritis synovial fluid and blood predate this one. Significant enrichment of disease-linked clones was reportedly seen in matched ankylosing spondylitis synovial fluid.

CDR1 SEHNR and CDR2 FQNEAQ come from the germline V gene (reference sequence). The CDR3 is 16 residues long. Trimming removed 3 bases at V and 2 bases at J, with 14 bases between. The chain combines TRBV7-9 with TRBJ1-5; D gene ambiguous. This TCR was sampled from a male donor with ankylosing spondylitis or in good health (not recorded which). The sample taken for sequencing was blood, either unsorted or a sorted T cell fraction (not recorded which). The CDR3 DNA reads as TGTGCCAGCAGCTTTAGCGGCGCACGGGGCAATCAGCCCCAGCATTTT. This translates into CASSFSGARGNQPQHF.